One and the same sample provided the 11 T cell receptor beta chains below, sequenced in a study of HIV-infected children after antiretroviral therapy interruption. Described treatment: PENTA 11 planned treatment interruption arm or continuous ART arm. Unique molecular identifiers were included in an RNA-based 3' RACE TCR library. TCRdb reprocessed the 3' RACE reads via MiXCR and lists one record per CDR3 protein. The data contain 14,000 to 15,000 distinct CDR3 sequences, 3% to 3.5% of them seen just once; the ten biggest clones take up 34%. The sequences come from CD45RO+ CD8+ T cells from PBMCs, pooled from several time points, collected from a donor given antiretroviral therapy, either interrupted or continuous. Subset of the sample: memory CD8+ CD45RO+ CD45RA- T cells. Receptor source: a pool of human donors with HIV.

This clonotype was picked up many times. The gene calls are TRBV19 and TRBJ2-5, with D hard to call. The CDR3 is 14 residues long. CDR1 LNHDA and CDR2 SQIVND come from the germline V gene (reference sequence). With 5 bases removed from V and 0 bases from J, the gap between germline ends came to 10 bases. The CDR3 DNA reads TGTGCCAGTAGTGCCCTCCGGGACCAAGAGACCCAGTACTTC. Translating gives CASSALRDQETQYF.

This clonotype was seen repeatedly, ten times or more. The CDR3 loop reads CASSPGASYEQYF. DNA of the CDR3: TGTGCCAGCAGTCCGGGAGCCTCCTACGAGCAGTACTTC. The V and J genes are TRBV6-4 and TRBJ2-7, with D maybe TRBD2 (6 bases). Trimming shortened V by 5 bases and J by 0 bases, and 8 bases separated the two germline ends. This CDR3 comprises 13 residues. CDR1 and CDR2 from the germline V gene are MRHNA and SNTAGT.

This sequence joins TRBV20-1 and TRBJ2-7; possibly TRBD2 for D (6 bases). CDR1 is DFQATT and CDR2 is SNEGSKA in the germline V gene (reference sequence). The V end was cut by 5 bases, the J end by 4 bases, with 18 bases between. The CDR3 runs 14 residues. The CDR3 reads CSALGGLRMYEQYF. CDR3 coding DNA: TGCAGTGCTTTGGGGGGTTTACGGATGTACGAGCAGTACTTC.

By share of the sample, this clonotype is large. The rearrangement joins TRBV19 to TRBJ1-2; D gene ambiguous. CDR3 size: 15 residues. Per germline, CDR1 LNHDA and CDR2 SQIVND (reference sequence). V was trimmed by 7 bases and J by 0 bases, leaving 15 bases between them. Here the CDR3 reads CASKTFSTANYGYTF. The CDR3 bases are TGTGCCAGTAAAACTTTTTCCACCGCTAACTATGGCTACACCTTC. Full variable domain (outside the CDR3, taken from reference TRBV19 and TRBJ1-2): DGGITQSPKYLFRKEGQNVTLSCEQNLNHDAMYWYRQDPGQGLRLIYYSQIVNDFQKGDIAEGYSVSREKKESFPLTVTSAQKNPTAFYLCASKTFSTANYGYTFGSGTRLTVV.

This clonotype has a count of ten or more. This sequence joins TRBV27 and TRBJ2-3; the D gene is possibly TRBD2 (7 bases). Between the trimmed V and J ends, which lost 11 bases and 2 bases, there was a span of 20 bases. There are 15 residues in the CDR3. The V gene's germline CDR1 is MNHEY and CDR2 SMNVEV (reference sequence). This chain's CDR3 is CASRGYAGATDTQYF. CDR3 sequence (DNA): TGTGCCTCGAGGGGGTACGCGGGGGCCACAGATACGCAGTATTTT.

This clonotype was observed many times. This rearrangement joins TRBV5-1 to TRBJ2-1; D gene uncertain. Trimming took off 8 bases at V and 7 bases at J, with 10 bases between the two ends. Germline V gene lookup returns CDR1 SGHRS and CDR2 YFSETQ. This CDR3 contains 11 residues. CDR3 protein: CARSDGNEQFF. For the CDR3, the DNA is TGCGCCAGAAGCGACGGGAATGAGCAGTTCTTC. The variable domain in full, with the rest retrieved from reference TRBV5-1 and TRBJ2-1, is KAGVTQTPRYLIKTRGQQVTLSCSPISGHRSVSWYQQTPGQGLQFLFEYFSETQRNKGNFPGRFSGRQFSNSRSEMNVSTLELGDSALYLCARSDGNEQFFGPGTRLTVL.

This clonotype came up many times. The CDR3 nucleotides are TGTGCCAGCAGCCCCCCCCTCCGGGATACGCAGTATTTT. It is translated as CASSPPLRDTQYF. The rearrangement uses TRBV7-2 and TRBJ2-3; D gene uncertain. V dropped 5 bases and J dropped 6 bases, with 12 bases sitting between them. Per the germline V gene, CDR1 is SGHTA and CDR2 is FQGNSA. The CDR3 loop spans 13 amino acids.

This clonotype has a handful of counts. The chain employs TRBV7-7 and TRBJ2-2; 10 nucleotides line up with TRBD1. The junction had 9 bases not matched to a gene; V was cut back by 5 bases and J by 6 bases. CDR3 length: 16 amino acids. Germline CDR1 reads SSHAT; CDR2 reads FNYEAQ (reference sequence). The CDR3 DNA is TGTGCCAGCAGCCCTCGACAGGGGGCGATATCCGGGGAGCTGTTTTTT. Encoded protein: CASSPRQGAISGELFF.

This clonotype has at least ten counts. This chain joins TRBV5-8 and TRBJ1-2; the D gene is possibly TRBD1 (5 bases). Between the trimmed V and J ends, which lost 4 bases and 8 bases, there was a span of 18 bases. The CDR3 extends over 14 amino acids. Germline loops: CDR1 SGHTS, CDR2 YDEGEE. The CDR3 coding sequence is TGTGCCAGCAGCCATAACGGGGCCTCTAGGGGCTACACCTTC. This codes for CASSHNGASRGYTF.

The table lists this clonotype with many counts. This chain links TRBV28 with TRBJ2-5; 7 nucleotides agree with TRBD2. Looked up from germline, CDR1 is MDHEN and CDR2 is SYDVKM. This CDR3 has 14 amino acids. The ends lost 4 bases at V and 5 bases at J; junction bases unmatched: 7. CDR3 amino acids: CASSSGLGRETQYF. CDR3 coding DNA: TGTGCCAGCAGTTCTGGACTAGGTAGGGAGACCCAGTACTTC.

This clonotype was detected ten times or more. The J gene is TRBJ2-7, the V gene TRBV30; D may be TRBD1 or TRBD2 (5 bases each). In germline, CDR1 is GTSNPN, CDR2 SVGIG (reference sequence). Trimming removed 0 bases at V and 3 bases at J, with 9 bases between. CDR3 size: 13 residues. CDR3 sequence: CAWSVPGRYEQYF. The DNA of the CDR3 is TGTGCCTGGAGTGTACCGGGGCGCTACGAGCAGTACTTC.